Below, 8 T cell receptor beta chains from the same sample are listed, as sequenced in a study of PD-L1 blockade in urothelial cancer. The method was immunoSEQ multiplex PCR; TCRdb's version includes in-frame clones alone and lacks a portion of them. This sample has 100,000 to 150,000 clones; around 86% occur once, and the top ten carry 2.4%. The time point is: peripheral blood 6 weeks after treatment start. The sample in question was PBMCs, obtained around atezolizumab (anti-PD-L1) treatment. The receptors originated from a man aged 50 to 59 with urothelial cancer.

The chain has TRBV5-1 and TRBJ1-4; D remains ambiguous. Germline loops: CDR1 SGHRS, CDR2 YFSETQ. CDR3 size: 15 residues. V dropped 4 bases and J dropped 8 bases, with 18 bases sitting between them. The CDR3 nucleotides read TGCGCCAGCAGCGCCGCCGGGGTACAGAGGGAAAAACTGTTTTTT. This gives the protein CASSAAGVQREKLFF.

V is TRBV6-6 and J is TRBJ2-1; the match to TRBD2 covers 11 bases. Germline V lookup: CDR1 MNHNY, CDR2 SVGAGI (reference sequence). CDR3 length: 15 residues. J lost 4 bases, V lost 6 bases, and 5 bases had no gene match. The CDR3 DNA reads TGTGCCAGCAGGCCGCTAGCGGGAGGATACAATGAGCAGTTCTTC. This gives the protein CASRPLAGGYNEQFF.

The rearrangement links TRBV28 to TRBJ2-1; tentatively, D is TRBD1 (5 bases). Germline V gene sequence: CDR1 MDHEN, CDR2 SYDVKM. V gave up 6 bases and J gave up 12 bases, with 18 bases separating them. This CDR3 comprises 13 residues. The CDR3 DNA follows: TGTGCCAGCAGACGAAATCCTCAGGGTAGGCAGTTCTTC. Translating it yields CASRRNPQGRQFF.

V gene TRBV28 combines with J gene TRBJ2-4; the match to TRBD2 covers 8 bases. Unmatched junction bases numbered 13, after V lost 8 bases and J lost 1 base. The CDR3 runs to 17 residues. Germline V gene lookup returns CDR1 MDHEN and CDR2 SYDVKM. The CDR3 nucleotides are TGTGCCAGCGGGCAAGCGGGAGAGGTTGGGGCCAAAAACATTCAGTACTTC. Amino acid sequence: CASGQAGEVGAKNIQYF. Full variable domain (missing parts from reference TRBV28 and TRBJ2-4): DVKVTQSSRYLVKRTGEKVFLECVQDMDHENMFWYRQDPGLGLRLIYFSYDVKMKEKGDIPEGYSVSREKKERFSLILESASTNQTSMYLCASGQAGEVGAKNIQYFGAGTRLSVL.

This sequence joins TRBV30 and TRBJ1-2; D might be TRBD1 (6 bases). The CDR3 consists of 14 residues. V was cut by 0 bases and J by 3 bases, with 11 bases left in between. Looked up from germline, CDR1 is GTSNPN and CDR2 is SVGIG (reference sequence). CDR3 sequence: CAWSVGQSYYGYTF. CDR3 in DNA: TGTGCCTGGAGTGTAGGACAGAGCTACTATGGCTACACCTTC.

V gene TRBV5-4 combines with J gene TRBJ2-3; 10 bases match TRBD2. Germline V gene data show CDR1 as SGHNT and CDR2 as YYREEE (reference sequence). The junction had 4 bases not matched to a gene; V was cut back by 0 bases and J by 6 bases. This CDR3 is built from 15 residues. The CDR3 is CASSLVGSGRDTQYF. The CDR3 bases are TGTGCCAGCAGCTTGGTCGGTAGCGGGAGGGATACGCAGTATTTT.

This CDR3 is CASSLPSGSDTQYF. The CDR3 DNA is TGCGCCAGCAGCTTGCCTAGCGGTTCAGATACGCAGTATTTT. The rearrangement links TRBV5-1 to TRBJ2-3; TRBD2 matches 7 bases. The junction had 3 bases not matched to a gene; V was cut back by 1 base and J by 4 bases. The CDR3 extends over 14 amino acids. CDR1 is SGHRS, CDR2 YFSETQ, per germline.

This clone was recorded once. The CDR3 bases are TGTGCCAGCAGCGTAGCTTTAGGGAGCACCGGGGAGCTGTTTTTT. This sequence encodes CASSVALGSTGELFF. The rearrangement uses TRBV9 and TRBJ2-2; a possible D gene is TRBD2 (5 bases). CDR3 length: 15 residues. Germline values: CDR1 SGDLS, CDR2 YYNGEE. The V gene lost 0 bases and the J gene lost 4 bases, with 10 bases spanning the gap.